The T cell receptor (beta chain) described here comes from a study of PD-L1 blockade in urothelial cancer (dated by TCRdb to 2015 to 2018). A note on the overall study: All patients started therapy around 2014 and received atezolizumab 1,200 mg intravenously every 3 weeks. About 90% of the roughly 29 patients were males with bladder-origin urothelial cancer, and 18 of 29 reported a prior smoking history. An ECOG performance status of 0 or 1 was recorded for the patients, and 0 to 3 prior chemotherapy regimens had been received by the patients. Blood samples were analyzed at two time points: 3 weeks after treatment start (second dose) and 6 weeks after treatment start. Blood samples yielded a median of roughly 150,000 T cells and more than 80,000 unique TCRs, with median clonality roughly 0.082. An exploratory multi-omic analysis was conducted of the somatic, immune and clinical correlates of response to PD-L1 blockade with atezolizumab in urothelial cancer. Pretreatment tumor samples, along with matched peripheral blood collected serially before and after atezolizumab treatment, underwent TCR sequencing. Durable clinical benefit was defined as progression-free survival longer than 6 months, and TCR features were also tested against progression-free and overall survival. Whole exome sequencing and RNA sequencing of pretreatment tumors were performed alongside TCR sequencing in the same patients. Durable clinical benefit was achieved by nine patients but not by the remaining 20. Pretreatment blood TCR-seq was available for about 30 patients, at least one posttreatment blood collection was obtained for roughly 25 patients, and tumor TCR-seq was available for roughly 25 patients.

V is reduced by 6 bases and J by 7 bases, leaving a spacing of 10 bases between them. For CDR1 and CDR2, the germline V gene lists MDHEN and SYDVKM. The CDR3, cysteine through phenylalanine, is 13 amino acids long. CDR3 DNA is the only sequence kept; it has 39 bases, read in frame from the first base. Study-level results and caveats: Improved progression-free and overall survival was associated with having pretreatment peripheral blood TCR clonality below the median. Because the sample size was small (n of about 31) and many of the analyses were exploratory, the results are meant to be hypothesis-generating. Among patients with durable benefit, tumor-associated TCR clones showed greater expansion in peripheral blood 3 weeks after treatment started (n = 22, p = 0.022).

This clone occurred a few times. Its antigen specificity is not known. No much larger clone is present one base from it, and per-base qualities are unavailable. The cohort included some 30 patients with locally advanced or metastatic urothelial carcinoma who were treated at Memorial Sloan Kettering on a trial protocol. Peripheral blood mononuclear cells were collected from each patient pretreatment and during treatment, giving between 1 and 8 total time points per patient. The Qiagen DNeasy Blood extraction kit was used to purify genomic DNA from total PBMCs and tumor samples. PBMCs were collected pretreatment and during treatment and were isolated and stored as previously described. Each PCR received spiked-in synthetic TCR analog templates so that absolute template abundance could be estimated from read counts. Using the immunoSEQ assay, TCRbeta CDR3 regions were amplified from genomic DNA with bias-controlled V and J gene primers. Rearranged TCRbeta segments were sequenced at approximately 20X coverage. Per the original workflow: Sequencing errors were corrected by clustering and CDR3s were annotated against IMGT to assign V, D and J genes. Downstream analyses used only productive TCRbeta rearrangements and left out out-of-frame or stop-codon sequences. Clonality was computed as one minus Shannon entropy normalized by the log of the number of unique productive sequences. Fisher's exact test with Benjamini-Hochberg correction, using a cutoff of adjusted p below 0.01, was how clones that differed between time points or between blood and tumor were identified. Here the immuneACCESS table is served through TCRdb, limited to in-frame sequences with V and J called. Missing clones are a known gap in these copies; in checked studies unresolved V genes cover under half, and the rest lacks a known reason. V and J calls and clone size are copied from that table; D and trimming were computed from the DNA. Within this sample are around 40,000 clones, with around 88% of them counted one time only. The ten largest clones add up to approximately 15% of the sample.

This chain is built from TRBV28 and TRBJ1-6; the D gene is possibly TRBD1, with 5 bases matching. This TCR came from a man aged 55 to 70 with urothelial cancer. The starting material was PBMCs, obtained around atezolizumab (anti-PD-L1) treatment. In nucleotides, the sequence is TGTGCCAGCAGACGACAGTCAAATTCACCCCTCCACTTT. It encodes CASRRQSNSPLHF.